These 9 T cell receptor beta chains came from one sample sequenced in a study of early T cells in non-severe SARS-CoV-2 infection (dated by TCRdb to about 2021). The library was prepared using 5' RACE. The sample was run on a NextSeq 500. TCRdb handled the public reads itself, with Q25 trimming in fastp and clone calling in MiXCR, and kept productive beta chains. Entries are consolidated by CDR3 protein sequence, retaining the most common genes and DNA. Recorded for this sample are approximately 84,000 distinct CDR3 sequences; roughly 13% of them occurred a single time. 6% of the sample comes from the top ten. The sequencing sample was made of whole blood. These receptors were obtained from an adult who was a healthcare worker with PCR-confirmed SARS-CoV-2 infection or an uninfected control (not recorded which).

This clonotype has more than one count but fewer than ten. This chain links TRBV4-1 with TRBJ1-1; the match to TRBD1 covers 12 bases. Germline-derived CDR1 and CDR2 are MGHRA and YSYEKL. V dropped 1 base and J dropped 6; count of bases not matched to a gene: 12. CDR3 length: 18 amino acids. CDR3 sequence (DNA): TGCGCCAGCAGCCAAGGTCTACAAGGGACAGGGGGCTTCGCTGAAGCTTTCTTT. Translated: CASSQGLQGTGGFAEAFF.

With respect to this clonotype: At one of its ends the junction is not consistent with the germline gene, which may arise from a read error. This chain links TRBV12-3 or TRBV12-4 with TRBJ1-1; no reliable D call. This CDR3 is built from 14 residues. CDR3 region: CASSLASSYTEACF. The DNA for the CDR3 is TGTGCCAGCAGTTTAGCTTCCAGCTACACTGAAGCTTGCTTT.

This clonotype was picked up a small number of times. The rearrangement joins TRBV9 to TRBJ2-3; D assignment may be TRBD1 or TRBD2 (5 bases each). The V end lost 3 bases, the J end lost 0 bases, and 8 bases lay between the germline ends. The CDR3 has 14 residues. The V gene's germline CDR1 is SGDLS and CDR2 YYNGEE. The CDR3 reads CASSGRDSTDTQYF. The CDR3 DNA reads TGTGCCAGCAGCGGCCGGGACAGCACAGATACGCAGTATTTT.

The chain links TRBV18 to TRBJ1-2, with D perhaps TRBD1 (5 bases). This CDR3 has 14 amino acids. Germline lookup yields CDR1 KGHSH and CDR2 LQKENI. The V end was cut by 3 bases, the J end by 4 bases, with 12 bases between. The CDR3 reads CASSPSDGGYGYTF. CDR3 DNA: TGTGCCAGCTCACCCTCCGACGGGGGCTATGGCTACACCTTC.

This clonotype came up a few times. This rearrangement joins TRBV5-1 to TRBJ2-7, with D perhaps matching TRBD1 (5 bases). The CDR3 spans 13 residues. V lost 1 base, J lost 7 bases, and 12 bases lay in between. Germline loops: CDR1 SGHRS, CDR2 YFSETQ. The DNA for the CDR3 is TGCGCCAGCAGCTTGCCAGGGTCGTGGGAGCAGTACTTC. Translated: CASSLPGSWEQYF.

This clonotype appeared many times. CDR3 residues: CASTGTANTEAFF. As DNA, the CDR3 is TGTGCCAGCACTGGGACAGCAAACACTGAAGCTTTCTTT. The chain uses TRBV2 and TRBJ1-1, with TRBD1 identical over 7 bases. Germline CDR1 reads SNHLY; CDR2 reads FYNNEI. CDR3 size: 13 residues. With V trimmed by 7 bases and J by 2 bases, 4 bases remained unmatched. The entire variable domain, with the rest obtained from reference TRBV2 and TRBJ1-1, is as follows: EPEVTQTPSHQVTQMGQEVILRCVPISNHLYFYWYRQILGQKVEFLVSFYNNEISEKSEIFDDQFSVERPDGSNFTLKIRSTKLEDSAMYFCASTGTANTEAFFGQGTRLTVV.

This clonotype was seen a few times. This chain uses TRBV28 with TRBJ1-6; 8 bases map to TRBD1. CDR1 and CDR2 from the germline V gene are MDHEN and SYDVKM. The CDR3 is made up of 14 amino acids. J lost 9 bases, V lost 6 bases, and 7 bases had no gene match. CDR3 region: CASSETGVSSPLHF. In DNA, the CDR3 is TGTGCCAGCAGCGAGACAGGGGTGAGTTCACCCCTCCACTTT.

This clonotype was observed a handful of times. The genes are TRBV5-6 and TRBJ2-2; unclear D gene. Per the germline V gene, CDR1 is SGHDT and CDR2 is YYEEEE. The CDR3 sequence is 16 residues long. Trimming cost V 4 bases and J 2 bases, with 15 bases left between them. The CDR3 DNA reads TGTGCCAGCAGCCCGAGACTTAAGGGTAACACCGGGGAGCTGTTTTTT. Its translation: CASSPRLKGNTGELFF.

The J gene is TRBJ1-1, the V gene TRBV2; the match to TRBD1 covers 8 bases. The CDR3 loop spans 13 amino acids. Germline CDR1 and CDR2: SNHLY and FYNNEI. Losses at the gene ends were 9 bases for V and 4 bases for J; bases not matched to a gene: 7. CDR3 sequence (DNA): TGTGCCAGGGACAGGGCGCAAGGCACTGAAGCTTTCTTT. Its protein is CARDRAQGTEAFF.